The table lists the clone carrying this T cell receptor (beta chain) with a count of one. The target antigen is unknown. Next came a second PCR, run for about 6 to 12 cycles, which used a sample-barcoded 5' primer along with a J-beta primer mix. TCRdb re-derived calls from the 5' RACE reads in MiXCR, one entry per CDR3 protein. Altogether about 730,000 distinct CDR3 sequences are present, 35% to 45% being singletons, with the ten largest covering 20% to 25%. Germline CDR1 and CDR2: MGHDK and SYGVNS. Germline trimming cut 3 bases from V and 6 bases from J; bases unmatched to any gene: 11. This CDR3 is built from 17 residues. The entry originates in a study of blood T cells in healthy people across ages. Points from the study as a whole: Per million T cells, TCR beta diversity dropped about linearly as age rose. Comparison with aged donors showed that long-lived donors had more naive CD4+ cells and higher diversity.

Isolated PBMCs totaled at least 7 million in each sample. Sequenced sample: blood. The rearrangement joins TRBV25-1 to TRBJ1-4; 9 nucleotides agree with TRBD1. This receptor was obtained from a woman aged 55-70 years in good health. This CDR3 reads CASSDPGRTGDDEKLFF. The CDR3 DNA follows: TGTGCCAGCAGTGACCCGGGTCGGACAGGGGATGATGAAAAACTGTTTTTT.